This T cell receptor beta chain is from a study of blood T cell repertoires in COVID-19 (dated by TCRdb to 2019 to 2021). As for the study more broadly: Collaborator samples came from the United States, Italy and Spain and covered acute and convalescent phases of COVID-19. Deeply sampled blood TCRbeta repertoires from subjects exposed to, actively infected with, or recovered from COVID-19 were included in the dataset. Nearly every sample came with metadata listing a de-identified subject ID, COVID-19 status, age in years and sex. Where HLA class I and class II types were available, the types were taken from metadata supplied by the sample provider, not from assay-based typing. A freely available public database, intended as a resource for researchers studying the immune response to SARS-CoV-2, is where the repertoires were released. The material from the prospective study consisted of cDNA or gDNA derived from T cells, B-cell-depleted T cells, or PBMCs. The samples were drawn from the first 160 participants of the ongoing ImmuneRACE study and from about 1,200 subjects provided by 6 global collaborators.

The germline V and J ends show losses of 4 bases and 3 bases respectively, and no gene match explains 6 bases of the junction. The CDR3, cysteine through phenylalanine, is 16 amino acids long. CDR3 DNA only is kept here, 48 bases in frame from base 1. From the germline V gene, CDR1 is SGHRS and CDR2 is YFSETQ. One collaborating source in Seattle enrolled patients while the patients were actively infected and followed the patients over time throughout the course of disease. Each collaborating institution followed its own protocols to collect whole blood in K2EDTA tubes. For TCRbeta analysis, collaborators shipped samples as frozen whole blood, isolated PBMCs, or DNA extracted from either of those sample types. This clone occurred once. What this receptor recognizes is not known. The record has no base qualities; no much larger clone is one base away. General conclusions and limits of the study: The amount of clinical and demographic metadata varied by source and participant and was provided uncurated.

TCRbeta CDR3 regions were amplified from genomic DNA by means of the immunoSEQ Assay, a bias-controlled multiplex PCR. As for the original processing: Nucleated cell counts per sample were estimated from amplification of reference gene primers within the assay. To quantify the absolute abundance of each unique TCRbeta CDR3 rearrangement, sequence reads were collapsed and filtered. Productive Simpson clonality was computed per sample as the square root of Simpson's diversity index over productive rearrangements. This is the immuneACCESS table as TCRdb keeps it, with only in-frame sequences that have V and J called. A part of the clones is gone; compared with another copy, unresolved V genes explain less than half, and the rest is unexplained. The V and J calls and the clone size are those of that table, but D and trimming were determined from the DNA. Present in this sample are 250,000 to 300,000 clones, about 89% of which were seen just once. The ten largest clones add up to 2% to 2.5% of the sample.

The TCR originated in a woman aged 30 to 39 with COVID-19, enrolled during active disease. The sequence links TRBV5-1 to TRBJ1-5; 11 middle bases align to TRBD1. Sequences were obtained from peripheral blood. The nucleotide sequence is TGCGCCAGCAGCCCCGGGACAGGGGGTTTCAATCAGCCCCAGCATTTT. Its protein reads: CASSPGTGGFNQPQHF. Here the CDR3 is joined to the reference TRBV5-1 and TRBJ1-5 genes, and the full variable domain is: KAGVTQTPRYLIKTRGQQVTLSCSPISGHRSVSWYQQTPGQGLQFLFEYFSETQRNKGNFPGRFSGRQFSNSRSEMNVSTLELGDSALYLCASSPGTGGFNQPQHFGDGTRLSIL.